This T cell receptor (beta chain) was sequenced in a study of beta chain features in type 1 diabetes. Since all of the isolated RNA was reverse transcribed, expressed TCRB transcripts were what got sequenced. Using immunoSEQ multiplex PCR, the repertoire was profiled, and TCRdb retains in-frame clones only, with some absent. The sample has hundreds of thousands of clones, over 25% seen once. From germline, CDR1 is SQVTM and CDR2 ANQGSEA. Trimming cost V 6 bases and J 5 bases, with 13 bases left between them. The CDR3 is 12 residues long. Source material: naive CD4+ T cells from blood. The sequence was obtained from a man aged 18 to 29 in good health. This chain uses TRBV29-1 with TRBJ2-5; D ambiguous. CDR3 sequence (DNA): TGCAGCGTAGATAACGGGTGGGAGACCCAGTACTTC. This gives the protein CSVDNGWETQYF.